Listed here are 7 T cell receptor beta chains from one sample, sequenced in a study of T cell responses to AZD1222 COVID-19 vaccine. The repertoire was sequenced with immunoSEQ multiplex PCR; TCRdb's copy has only in-frame clones and lacks some. This sample has about 110,000 clones, with less than 95% found just once. Sequenced material: peripheral blood, taken on day 0 of AZD1222 vaccination. All receptors come from an adult in good health.

The chain links TRBV5-1 to TRBJ1-5; D remains unclear. The ends were cut back, 2 bases at V and 4 bases at J, with 16 bases in the middle. The CDR3 length is 16 residues. Germline V gene data show CDR1 as SGHRS and CDR2 as YFSETQ. The CDR3 loop reads CASSLNGDFRNQPQHF. DNA for the CDR3: TGCGCCAGCAGCTTAAATGGAGACTTTCGAAATCAGCCCCAGCATTTT. Using reference TRBV5-1 and TRBJ1-5 for the parts outside the CDR3, the full variable domain is KAGVTQTPRYLIKTRGQQVTLSCSPISGHRSVSWYQQTPGQGLQFLFEYFSETQRNKGNFPGRFSGRQFSNSRSEMNVSTLELGDSALYLCASSLNGDFRNQPQHFGDGTRLSIL.

V is TRBV15 and J is TRBJ2-7, with D perhaps given as TRBD1 or TRBD2 (5 bases each). The length of the CDR3 is 12 residues. Germline V gene sequence: CDR1 LNHNV, CDR2 YYDKDF (reference sequence). V lost 6 bases to trimming and J lost 4 bases, with 10 bases between them. CDR3 amino acids: CATRGEGYEQYF. In DNA, the CDR3 is TGTGCCACCAGGGGAGAGGGGTACGAGCAGTACTTC.

The chain carries TRBV30 and TRBJ1-5, with 8 bases matching TRBD1. Germline V lookup: CDR1 GTSNPN, CDR2 SVGIG (reference sequence). This CDR3 comprises 14 residues. After removal of 2 bases from V and 7 bases from J, the junction contained 7 bases not matched to a gene. The CDR3, as DNA: TGTGCCTGGAGTCCAGGGACAGGTGAACAGCCCCAGCATTTT. This translates into CAWSPGTGEQPQHF.

The chain joins TRBV27 to TRBJ2-7; 10 nucleotides match TRBD1. This CDR3 contains 16 residues. V dropped 1 base and J dropped 4; count of bases not matched to a gene: 7. Per the germline V gene, CDR1 is MNHEY and CDR2 is SMNVEV (reference sequence). The CDR3 sequence is CASSLYGTGDLYEQYF. DNA for the CDR3: TGTGCCAGCAGTTTATATGGGACAGGGGATTTGTACGAGCAGTACTTC.

The count of this clone is one. CDR3: CASSPLRAGVYNEQFF. CDR3 nucleotide sequence: TGTGCCAGCAGCCCCCTAAGAGCGGGGGTTTACAATGAGCAGTTCTTC. The V and J genes are TRBV3-1 (or the pseudogene TRBV3-2) and TRBJ2-1, with TRBD2 matching over 8 bases. Germline V CDR1 and CDR2: LGHDT, YNNKEL (reference sequence). With V trimmed by 4 bases and J by 4 bases, 9 bases remained unmatched. The CDR3 has 16 amino acids.

V gene TRBV6-2 or TRBV6-3 combines with J gene TRBJ2-1, with 9 bases fitting TRBD1. After removal of 2 bases from V and 5 bases from J, the junction contained 1 base not matched to a gene. The CDR3 extends over 14 amino acids. CDR1 is MNHEY, CDR2 SVGEGT, per germline. CDR3 protein: CASSYRDRDNEQFF. The CDR3 DNA reads as TGTGCCAGCAGTTACCGGGACAGGGACAATGAGCAGTTCTTC.

This chain joins TRBV7-9 and TRBJ2-1; 8 bases fit TRBD1. Trimming at V came to 2 bases and at J to 8 bases, leaving 8 bases not matched to a gene. This CDR3 has 15 residues. Germline CDR1 and CDR2: SEHNR and FQNEAQ (reference sequence). The chain's CDR3 is CASSLWSGGLDEQFF. The DNA of the CDR3 is TGTGCCAGCAGCTTATGGTCAGGGGGCCTCGATGAGCAGTTCTTC.